The source of this T cell receptor beta chain is a study of cytomegalovirus exposure and HLA in healthy donors. Study results and caveats: With later analysis, a missense DCLRE1C variant became linked to TCR beta V- and J-gene trimming.

The PCR made use of 60 Vbeta and 13 Jbeta primers. Clones were read by immunoSEQ multiplex PCR, and TCRdb kept only the in-frame ones, dropping some. The data contain some 150,000 clones, about 85% of them singletons. Of note for this clone: Its antigen is not known.

This CDR3 comprises 14 residues. Trimming took off 3 bases at V and 5 bases at J, with 14 bases between the two ends. Germline V gives CDR1 LNHDA, CDR2 SQIVND (reference sequence). The TCR sequence derives from a woman aged 50 to 60 in good health and CMV-seropositive. The sample consisted of PBMCs. The chain has TRBV19 and TRBJ2-7, with D perhaps matching TRBD1 (6 bases). CDR3 DNA: TGTGCCAGTAGTATTCGGCAGGGGATCCACGAGCAGTACTTC. The encoded protein is CASSIRQGIHEQYF.